These 20 T cell receptor beta chains came from one sample sequenced in a study of glioma-infiltrating T cells after dendritic cell vaccination. The table came from immunoSEQ multiplex PCR; TCRdb's copy has only in-frame clones and leaves some out. The sample contains tens of thousands of clones, over 75% of which appear only once. This sample comprised blood, obtained before dendritic cell vaccination. These receptor sequences come from a human donor with glioblastoma.

The chain has TRBV7-9 and TRBJ2-7; tentatively, D is TRBD1 (7 bases). The CDR3 has 13 amino acids. The germline V and J ends were trimmed by 2 bases and 4 bases, with 9 bases remaining between them. CDR1 SEHNR and CDR2 FQNEAQ come from the germline V gene (reference sequence). The CDR3 region has the DNA TGTGCCAGCAGCTTATCAGGGGGGTACGAGCAGTACGTC. Protein product: CASSLSGGYEQYV.

The J gene is TRBJ1-1, the V gene TRBV13; 10 nucleotides agree with TRBD1. V was clipped by 5 bases and J by 1 base; unmatched bases: 13. This CDR3 is 18 amino acids long. CDR1 is PRHDT and CDR2 is FYEKMQ in the germline V gene (reference sequence). The CDR3 nucleotides are TGTGCCAGCAGCACCGGGACAGGGGACCGGGAAGCGAACACTGAAGCTTTCTTT. It specifies CASSTGTGDREANTEAFF. Using reference TRBV13 and TRBJ1-1 for the parts outside the CDR3, the full variable domain is AAGVIQSPRHLIKEKRETATLKCYPIPRHDTVYWYQQGPGQDPQFLISFYEKMQSDKGSIPDRFSAQQFSDYHSELNMSSLELGDSALYFCASSTGTGDREANTEAFFGQGTRLTVV.

The chain couples TRBV11-2 to TRBJ1-6, with D possibly matching TRBD1 (5 bases). V was trimmed by 0 bases and J by 11 bases, leaving 11 bases between them. The CDR3 totals 14 residues. Germline CDR1 is SGHAT and CDR2 is FQNNGV. The chain's CDR3 is CASSLDDSIPPLHF. In nucleotides, the CDR3 is TGTGCCAGCAGCTTAGATGACAGTATTCCACCCCTCCACTTT.

V and J are TRBV7-6 and TRBJ2-2; the D is unclear. Per germline, CDR1 SGHVS and CDR2 FNYEAQ. V lost 2 bases and J lost 0, with 4 bases in between. The CDR3 is 14 residues long. The CDR3 DNA reads TGTGCCAGCAGCTTACCGGCGAACACCGGGGAGCTGTTTTTT. This translates into CASSLPANTGELFF. Using reference TRBV7-6 and TRBJ2-2 for the parts outside the CDR3, the full variable domain is GAGVSQSPRYKVTKRGQDVALRCDPISGHVSLYWYRQALGQGPEFLTYFNYEAQQDKSGLPNDRFSAERPEGSISTLTIQRTEQRDSAMYRCASSLPANTGELFFGEGSRLTVL.

This clone has a handful of counts. The rearrangement joins TRBV19 to TRBJ1-3; no clear D gene. CDR3 length: 15 amino acids. CDR1 is LNHDA and CDR2 is SQIVND in the germline V gene (reference sequence). V lost 6 bases, J lost 0 bases, and 12 bases lay in between. Here the CDR3 reads CASRSEGLSGNTIYF. The DNA of the CDR3 is TGTGCCAGTAGATCTGAGGGTCTCTCTGGAAACACCATATATTTT.

The V and J genes are TRBV14 and TRBJ2-3; 9 bases align to TRBD2. The CDR3 covers 17 residues. V shed 0 bases, J shed 1 base, and the junction held 5 bases outside the gene matches. The V gene's germline CDR1 is SGHDN and CDR2 FVKESK. CDR3 protein: CASSQDIAGGGTDTQYF. In nucleotides, the CDR3 is TGTGCCAGCAGCCAAGATATTGCGGGAGGGGGCACAGATACGCAGTATTTT.

This clone was seen just once. The CDR3 loop is CASSESHGQVRGDTQYF. The CDR3 nucleotides read TGTGCCAGCAGTGAATCCCACGGACAGGTTAGGGGAGATACGCAGTATTTT. The rearrangement uses TRBV6-4 and TRBJ2-3; 7 nucleotides align to TRBD1. The trim removed 3 bases at V and 5 bases at J, leaving 14 bases unmatched. The germline V gene has CDR1 MRHNA and CDR2 SNTAGT. This CDR3 is built from 17 residues.

This rearrangement joins TRBV29-1 to TRBJ1-2, with a tentative D call TRBD1 (6 bases). Per germline, CDR1 SQVTM and CDR2 ANQGSEA. The CDR3 covers 15 residues. The V end lost 7 bases, the J end lost 3 bases, and 21 bases lay between the germline ends. The chain's CDR3 is CSAQPSGEGDYGYTF. The CDR3 nucleotides read TGCAGCGCCCAACCCTCTGGGGAGGGGGACTATGGCTACACCTTC.

This clone has a single count. The chain recombines TRBV13 with TRBJ2-2, with 7 bases aligning to TRBD1. Germline V lookup: CDR1 PRHDT, CDR2 FYEKMQ (reference sequence). CDR3 length: 17 amino acids. V lost 1 base and J lost 3; bases outside the gene matches: 8. The CDR3 coding sequence is TGTGCCAGCAGCTTAGTGGGCGGCCAGGGGGACACCGGGGAGCTGTTTTTT. Protein: CASSLVGGQGDTGELFF.

V is TRBV18 and J is TRBJ1-6, with TRBD1 matching 10 bases. Germline-derived CDR1 and CDR2 are KGHSH and LQKENI. V trimming: 3 bases; J trimming: 12 bases; junction bases outside the gene matches: 5. The CDR3 length is 14 residues. The CDR3: CASSPGQGSGPLHF. The CDR3 coding sequence is TGTGCCAGCTCACCGGGACAGGGGTCGGGACCCCTCCACTTT.

This clone appeared a few times. V and J are TRBV7-6 and TRBJ2-1; 7 bases agree with TRBD2. This CDR3 is built from 14 residues. Germline CDR1 SGHVS, CDR2 FNYEAQ. The V gene end was trimmed by 3 bases and the J gene end by 4 bases; junction bases not matched to a gene: 3. The chain's CDR3 is CASSFSAGYNEQFF. The CDR3 DNA follows: TGTGCCAGCAGCTTCTCAGCGGGGTACAATGAGCAGTTCTTC.

V is TRBV4-1 and J is TRBJ2-4; 10 nucleotides align to TRBD2. This CDR3 is 18 amino acids long. V trimming: 0 bases; J trimming: 0 bases; junction bases outside the gene matches: 5. The germline V gene has CDR1 MGHRA and CDR2 YSYEKL. For the CDR3, the DNA is TGCGCCAGCAGCCAAGATTCCGGACTAGCGGTAGCCAAAAACATTCAGTACTTC. Translation gives CASSQDSGLAVAKNIQYF.

This sequence joins TRBV10-3 and TRBJ2-7; 7 positions agree with TRBD2. The CDR3 has 14 residues. Germline V lookup: CDR1 ENHRY, CDR2 SYGVKD. The trim removed 4 bases at V and 0 bases at J, leaving 3 bases unmatched. The CDR3 is CAISVGGYSYEQYF. The DNA of the CDR3 is TGTGCCATCAGTGTCGGGGGGTACTCCTACGAGCAGTACTTC.

In its sample, this clone was seen a few times. The chain links TRBV4-2 to TRBJ2-7; D unclear. V shed 5 bases and J shed 2 bases, with 10 bases lying between them. The germline gives CDR1 LGHNA, CDR2 YNFKEQ. The CDR3 is made up of 13 amino acids. In DNA form, the CDR3 reads TGTGCCAGCAGCTTGTCGGGTACCTACGAGCAGTACTTC. The encoded protein is CASSLSGTYEQYF.

Turning to this clone: Other DNA sequences of this sample code for an identical CDR3. V and J are TRBV18 and TRBJ2-2; 14 nucleotides line up with TRBD2. V dropped 6 bases and J dropped 7; count of bases not matched to a gene: 10. There are 17 residues in the CDR3. Germline V gene sequence: CDR1 KGHSH, CDR2 LQKENI. The CDR3, as DNA: TGTGCCAGCTCGCGTCCGGGACTAGCGGGAGTTAACGGGGAGCTGTTTTTT. It translates to CASSRPGLAGVNGELFF. The variable domain in full, completed from reference TRBV18 and TRBJ2-2, reads NAGVMQNPRHLVRRRGQEARLRCSPMKGHSHVYWYRQLPEEGLKFMVYLQKENIIDESGMPKERFSAEFPKEGPSILRIQQVVRGDSAAYFCASSRPGLAGVNGELFFGEGSRLTVL.

In the case of this clone: Distinct nucleotide sequences in the sample also encode this CDR3. V is TRBV7-9 and J is TRBJ1-2; D remains ambiguous. The V end was cut by 5 bases, the J end by 0 bases, with 7 bases between. Per germline, CDR1 SEHNR and CDR2 FQNEAQ (reference sequence). The CDR3 runs to 13 residues. As DNA, the CDR3 is TGTGCCAGCAGCCCGGGAGCTAACTATGGCTACACCTTC. This gives the protein CASSPGANYGYTF.

To note about this clone: A read error may account for a junction end that differs from germline. The identical CDR3 is also encoded by other nucleotide sequences in the sample. This chain joins TRBV18 and TRBJ2-7; 7 bases are a match to TRBD1. There are 15 residues in the CDR3. Germline V gene sequence: CDR1 KGHSH, CDR2 LQKENI. The CDR3 DNA sequence: TGCGCCAGCTCACCCGGGACAGTGCCTCCCTACGAGCAGTACTTC. This sequence encodes CASSPGTVPPYEQYF.

The chain uses TRBV9 and TRBJ2-1; 10 positions agree with TRBD1. CDR1 and CDR2 (germline): SGDLS, YYNGEE. After removal of 0 bases from V and 5 bases from J, the junction contained 8 bases not matched to a gene. The CDR3 consists of 17 residues. CDR3 sequence: CASSVGVSGQGNNEQFF. The CDR3, as DNA: TGTGCCAGCAGCGTAGGCGTGTCGGGACAGGGGAACAATGAGCAGTTCTTC.

This clone has a handful of counts. The V call is TRBV2, the J call TRBJ2-7; possibly TRBD1 for D (6 bases). Trimming took 3 bases from V and 2 from J, leaving 11 bases between them. This CDR3 contains 14 residues. Germline CDR1 and CDR2: SNHLY and FYNNEI. CDR3 bases: TGTGCCAGCAGTGATGGTTCAGGGGCCTACGAGCAGTACGTC. Translation: CASSDGSGAYEQYV.

The CDR3 DNA reads as TGTGCCAGCAGCGGTAGTTCTGGGGCCAACGTCCTGACTTTC. Protein product: CASSGSSGANVLTF. The gene calls are TRBV7-6 and TRBJ2-6; D remains ambiguous. The V end lost 5 bases, the J end lost 1 base, and 6 bases lay between the germline ends. CDR3 length: 14 residues. CDR1 and CDR2 from the germline V gene are SGHVS and FNYEAQ.